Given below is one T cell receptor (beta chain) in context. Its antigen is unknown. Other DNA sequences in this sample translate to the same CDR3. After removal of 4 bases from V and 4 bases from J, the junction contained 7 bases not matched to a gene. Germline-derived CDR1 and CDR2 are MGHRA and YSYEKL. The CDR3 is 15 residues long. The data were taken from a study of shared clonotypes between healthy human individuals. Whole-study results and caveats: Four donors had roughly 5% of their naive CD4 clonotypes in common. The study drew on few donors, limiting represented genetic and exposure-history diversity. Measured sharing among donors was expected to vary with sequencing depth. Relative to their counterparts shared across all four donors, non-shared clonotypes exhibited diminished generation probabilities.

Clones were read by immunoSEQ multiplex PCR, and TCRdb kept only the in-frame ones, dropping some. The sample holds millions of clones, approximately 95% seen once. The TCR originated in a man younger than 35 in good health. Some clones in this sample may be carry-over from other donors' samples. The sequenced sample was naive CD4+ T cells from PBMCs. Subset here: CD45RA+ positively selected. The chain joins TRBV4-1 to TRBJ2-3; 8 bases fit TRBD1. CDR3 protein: CASSPGQGGADTQYF. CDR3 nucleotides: TGCGCCAGCAGCCCCGGACAGGGAGGAGCAGATACGCAGTATTTT.